Presented here are 5 T cell receptor beta chains from one specimen sequenced in a study of control samples from healthy donors and cancer patients. This table comes from immunoSEQ multiplex PCR, and its TCRdb copy is limited to in-frame clones, with some not included. The sample shows approximately 45,000 clones, more than 85% of them seen only once. The source material was PBMCs. The receptor source for this set is a middle-aged woman with head and neck cancer.

The chain employs TRBV19 and TRBJ1-1, with TRBD1 as a possible D gene (5 bases). Per germline, CDR1 LNHDA and CDR2 SQIVND (reference sequence). This CDR3 spans 15 amino acids. Trimming stripped 6 bases from V and 1 base from J, with 15 bases between. The CDR3: CASRARVAWNTEAFF. CDR3 nucleotides: TGTGCCAGTAGGGCCAGGGTTGCCTGGAACACTGAAGCTTTCTTT.

V gene TRBV28 combines with J gene TRBJ1-1; a possible D gene is TRBD1 (5 bases). The CDR3 spans 12 residues. CDR1 is MDHEN and CDR2 is SYDVKM in the germline V gene. The germline V and J ends were trimmed by 2 bases and 5 bases, with 6 bases remaining between them. The chain's CDR3 is CASSLGTTEAFF. The DNA of the CDR3 is TGTGCCAGCAGTTTAGGGACGACTGAAGCTTTCTTT. Together with reference TRBV28 and TRBJ1-1, the CDR3 gives the full variable domain: DVKVTQSSRYLVKRTGEKVFLECVQDMDHENMFWYRQDPGLGLRLIYFSYDVKMKEKGDIPEGYSVSREKKERFSLILESASTNQTSMYLCASSLGTTEAFFGQGTRLTVV.

This clone was observed a single time. V usage is TRBV4-1 and J usage is TRBJ1-3, with D hard to call. Germline CDR1 and CDR2: MGHRA and YSYEKL. The CDR3 has 16 amino acids. Trimming took 2 bases from V and 0 from J, leaving 11 bases between them. The CDR3 here is CASSQPYLSSGNTIYF. The CDR3 bases are TGCGCCAGCAGCCAACCTTACTTGAGCTCTGGAAACACCATATATTTT.

The chain links TRBV30 to TRBJ2-7; the match to TRBD1 covers 8 bases. CDR3 length: 16 residues. V lost 4 bases and J lost 0; bases outside the gene matches: 11. Germline lookup yields CDR1 GTSNPN and CDR2 SVGIG (reference sequence). CDR3 in amino acids: CAWISRRDRSSYEQYF. The CDR3 DNA reads TGTGCCTGGATTTCACGCCGGGACAGGAGCTCCTACGAGCAGTACTTC.

This chain connects TRBV14 to TRBJ1-1, with a possible D match to TRBD1 (5 bases). V was pared by 4 bases and J by 1 base, with 7 bases between. Germline V gene sequence: CDR1 SGHDN, CDR2 FVKESK. The CDR3 contains 13 residues. CDR3 residues: CASSPGQNTEAFF. CDR3 DNA: TGTGCCAGCAGCCCTGGACAGAACACTGAAGCTTTCTTT.